The 3 T cell receptor beta chains reported below all come from one sample, sequenced in a study of PD-1 blockade in mismatch repair-deficient tumors. Sequenced by immunoSEQ multiplex PCR; TCRdb stores in-frame clones only, minus some. Of 35,000 to 40,000 clones in the sample, roughly 77% were seen once. The input for sequencing was peripheral blood, taken 4 weeks after starting pembrolizumab. The origin of the receptors is an adult with mismatch repair-deficient cancer.

The genes are TRBV7-2 and TRBJ2-7; TRBD1 is a possible D gene (7 bases). The CDR3 contains 16 residues. Germline CDR1 SGHTA, CDR2 FQGNSA. The V end lost 6 bases, the J end lost 6 bases, and 24 bases lay between the germline ends. The CDR3 region is CASRQHTGSGGGEQYF. In DNA form, the CDR3 reads TGTGCCAGCAGGCAGCATACTGGGTCAGGGGGAGGCGAGCAGTACTTC. Supplemented by reference TRBV7-2 and TRBJ2-7, the full variable domain reads GAGVSQSPSNKVTEKGKDVELRCDPISGHTALYWYRQSLGQGLEFLIYFQGNSAPDKSGLPSDRFSAERTGGSVSTLTIQRTQQEDSAVYLCASRQHTGSGGGEQYFGPGTRLTVT.

This clone was seen once. The CDR3 sequence is CASSRGLDPYEQYF. The CDR3 region has the DNA TGTGCCAGCAGTCGTGGACTAGACCCCTACGAGCAGTACTTC. The chain uses TRBV5-4 and TRBJ2-5, with TRBD2 identical over 7 bases. The J call may be faulty, since TRBJ2-7 better matches the DNA end. The CDR3 totals 14 residues. The V gene's germline CDR1 is SGHNT and CDR2 YYREEE (reference sequence).

In its sample, this clone was seen a few times. The chain employs TRBV5-4 and TRBJ2-7; D is tentatively TRBD1 or TRBD2 (5 bases each). Germline assignment: CDR1 SGHNT and CDR2 YYREEE (reference sequence). V was clipped by 2 bases and J by 3 bases, with 12 bases between them. CDR3 length: 14 amino acids. The CDR3 sequence: CASSFDRGGYEQYF. The CDR3 DNA reads TGTGCCAGCAGCTTTGACCGGGGCGGCTACGAGCAGTACTTC.